These 25 T cell receptor beta chains were all obtained from the same sample, sequenced in a study of glioma-infiltrating T cells. Using RNA template, CDR3s of TCR alpha and beta were amplified with iRepertoire arm-PCR. TCRdb re-derived calls from the multiplex PCR reads in MiXCR, one entry per CDR3 protein. The data contain around 390,000 distinct CDR3 sequences, 41% of them singletons. The specimen sequenced was glioma tissue, nonneoplastic brain tissue, or PBMCs (not recorded which). These receptors all come from a human donor with low-grade glioma or glioblastoma, undergoing nonglioma brain surgery, or in good health (not recorded which).

The chain employs TRBV29-1 and TRBJ2-2; D might be TRBD2 (6 bases). This CDR3 comprises 13 residues. CDR1 is SQVTM and CDR2 is ANQGSEA in the germline V gene. Trimming left V 6 bases short and J 3 bases short, with 11 bases between. CDR3 sequence (DNA): TGCAGCGTGGAGGGGACGGACACCGGGGAGCTGTTTTTT. Protein: CSVEGTDTGELFF.

This clonotype was seen ten or more times. The chain employs TRBV27 and TRBJ1-6; 7 nucleotides agree with TRBD1. V lost 5 bases to trimming and J lost 8 bases; unmatched junction nucleotides: 9. Germline loops: CDR1 MNHEY, CDR2 SMNVEV (reference sequence). The CDR3 is made up of 15 amino acids. CDR3 coding DNA: TGTGCCAGCAGTATGCGACAGGGTCCTCATTCACCCCTCCACTTT. Translation gives CASSMRQGPHSPLHF.

This clonotype has ten or more counts. In nucleotides, the CDR3 is TGTGCCAGCAGCTTAGAGTTCGGCAGGCGGAGCACTGAAGCTTTCTTT. Its protein product is CASSLEFGRRSTEAFF. The chain is built from TRBV11-2 and TRBJ1-1, with D unclear. This CDR3 contains 16 residues. Looked up from germline, CDR1 is SGHAT and CDR2 is FQNNGV. Trimming removed 0 bases at V and 4 bases at J, with 15 bases between.

This clonotype was recorded a few times. The chain carries TRBV4-1 and TRBJ1-2; 7 bases are a match to TRBD1. This CDR3 is 16 amino acids long. Germline loops: CDR1 MGHRA, CDR2 YSYEKL. J was trimmed by 8 bases and V by 3 bases; bases with no gene match: 15. CDR3 DNA: TGCGCCAGCAGCCACCCACGGGGACAGCAGGGTTCCGGCTACACCTTC. It specifies CASSHPRGQQGSGYTF.

The table lists this clonotype with a few counts. CDR3 loop: CASSSRTANTEAFF. The CDR3 DNA reads as TGTGCCAGCAGCTCACGAACAGCGAACACTGAAGCTTTCTTT. The chain has TRBV7-4 and TRBJ1-1, with no clear D. Germline CDR1 SGHVT, CDR2 SQSDAQ. Trimming shortened V by 4 bases and J by 1 base, and 10 bases separated the two germline ends. The CDR3 covers 14 residues. Together with reference TRBV7-4 and TRBJ1-1, the CDR3 gives the full variable domain: GAGVSQSPRYKVAKRGRDVALRCDSISGHVTLYWYRQTLGQGSEVLTYSQSDAQRDKSGRPSGRFSAERPERSVSTLKIQRTEQGDSAVYLCASSSRTANTEAFFGQGTRLTVV.

In regard to this clonotype: A much larger clone is a single base away; this may be a read error. The chain carries TRBV6-1 and TRBJ2-7, with a tentative D call TRBD2 (5 bases). Germline V gives CDR1 MNHNS, CDR2 SASEGT. The CDR3 has 13 amino acids. With 6 bases removed from V and 6 bases from J, the gap between germline ends came to 15 bases. CDR3 sequence reads: CASSDYHDAEQYF. The CDR3 DNA follows: TGTGCCAGCAGCGACTATCATGATGCCGAGCAGTACTTC.

The rearrangement joins TRBV19 to TRBJ1-1; D perhaps matches TRBD1 (5 bases). Germline assignment: CDR1 LNHDA and CDR2 SQIVND (reference sequence). This CDR3 is built from 14 residues. Trimming shortened V by 7 bases and J by 0 bases, and 12 bases separated the two germline ends. In nucleotides, the CDR3 is TGTGCCAGTACTTACGGGGCTTTGAACACTGAAGCTTTCTTT. It encodes CASTYGALNTEAFF.

V usage is TRBV27 and J usage is TRBJ2-7; 8 nucleotides line up with TRBD2. CDR3 length: 15 amino acids. Trimming at V came to 5 bases and at J to 3 bases, leaving 9 bases not matched to a gene. Germline values: CDR1 MNHEY, CDR2 SMNVEV (reference sequence). CDR3 sequence reads: CASSGLAGPYYEQYF. The CDR3 DNA is TGTGCCAGCAGTGGCTTAGCGGGACCCTACTACGAGCAGTACTTC.

This clonotype appeared many times. This sequence joins TRBV27 and TRBJ2-3, with 10 nucleotides matching TRBD2. The V and J ends lost 6 bases and 2 bases, in that order; junction bases with no gene match: 5. The CDR3 runs to 15 residues. CDR1 and CDR2 from the germline V gene are MNHEY and SMNVEV (reference sequence). CDR3 residues: CASRGLARYTDTQYF. In DNA, the CDR3 is TGTGCCAGCAGGGGACTAGCGCGGTACACAGATACGCAGTATTTT.

The chain carries TRBV6-1 and TRBJ2-3; 9 nucleotides align to TRBD1. Germline V lookup: CDR1 MNHNS, CDR2 SASEGT. Germline trimming cut 6 bases from V and 9 bases from J; bases unmatched to any gene: 10. The CDR3 contains 14 residues. The CDR3 protein is CASSRQGQGQTQYF. As DNA, the CDR3 is TGTGCCAGCAGCCGCCAGGGACAGGGACAGACGCAGTATTTT.

About this clonotype itself: A much larger clone sits a single nucleotide away, making a read error possible. The chain joins TRBV28 to TRBJ1-6, with TRBD1 matching over 9 bases. Trimming removed 3 bases from V and 9 bases from J; junction bases left unmatched: 3. CDR1 is MDHEN, CDR2 SYDVKM, per germline. The CDR3 covers 14 residues. This chain's CDR3 is CASSLDRGSSPLHF. For the CDR3, the DNA is TGTGCCAGCAGTTTGGACAGGGGAAGTTCACCCCTCCACTTT.

Concerning this clonotype itself: Just one base apart from a much larger clone, this may be a read error. V gene TRBV7-2 combines with J gene TRBJ1-5; possible D gene TRBD1, 5 bases. CDR1 SGHTA and CDR2 FQGNSA come from the germline V gene. The CDR3 runs 15 residues. In DNA, the CDR3 is TGTGCCAGCAGCATCAGACAGCATAGCAATCAGCCCCAGGATTTT. Encoded protein: CASSIRQHSNQPQDF.

Concerning this clonotype: One end of the junction fails to match germline, which may point to a read error. This rearrangement joins TRBV20-1 to TRBJ1-2; a possible D gene is TRBD1 (5 bases). The CDR3 covers 13 residues. Germline V gene sequence: CDR1 DFQATT, CDR2 SNEGSKA (reference sequence). The CDR3 is CSATGTTINGNTF. CDR3 DNA sequence: TGCAGTGCTACCGGGACTACCATCAATGGCAACACCTTC.

The chain recombines TRBV7-9 with TRBJ2-1; no reliable D call. CDR3 length: 14 residues. Trimming removed 2 bases at V and 4 bases at J, with 9 bases between. Germline loops: CDR1 SEHNR, CDR2 FQNEAQ (reference sequence). The CDR3 sequence is CASSLTPDYNEQFF. CDR3 DNA sequence: TGTGCCAGCAGCTTAACCCCCGATTACAATGAGCAGTTCTTC.

This clonotype was detected ten times or more. The V and J genes are TRBV6-1 and TRBJ1-1; D call uncertain. Looked up from germline, CDR1 is MNHNS and CDR2 is SASEGT. The CDR3 extends over 14 amino acids. Trimming shortened V by 6 bases and J by 5 bases, and 16 bases separated the two germline ends. CDR3 in amino acids: CASRLTTAWTEAFF. CDR3 nucleotides: TGTGCCAGCAGGCTCACCACGGCCTGGACTGAAGCTTTCTTT.

Only a few counts were recorded for this clonotype. The V call is TRBV6-1, the J call TRBJ1-1; D may be TRBD1 (5 bases). V was shortened by 6 bases and J by 3 bases, with 23 bases between the two germline ends. The CDR3 runs 17 residues. Per the germline V gene, CDR1 is MNHNS and CDR2 is SASEGT. CDR3: CASSVPGHTTSHTEAFF. Here the CDR3 DNA reads TGTGCCAGCAGCGTTCCCGGACATACCACCTCTCACACTGAAGCTTTCTTT.

With regard to this clonotype: A read error may account for a junction end that differs from germline. V usage is TRBV6-2 or TRBV6-3 and J usage is TRBJ2-1, with 9 bases that match TRBD2. Germline V CDR1 and CDR2: MNHEY, SVGEGT. This CDR3 has 17 residues. The CDR3 bases are TGTGCCAGCAGTTACTCGTGGCGGGAGGGCCTTGACAATGAGCAGTCCTTC. It encodes CASSYSWREGLDNEQSF.

This clonotype came up a few times. V is TRBV27 and J is TRBJ2-7, with D possibly TRBD1 on 7 matching bases. Germline values: CDR1 MNHEY, CDR2 SMNVEV (reference sequence). The CDR3 length is 13 residues. The germline V and J ends were trimmed by 6 bases and 7 bases, with 16 bases remaining between them. The CDR3 nucleotides are TGTGCCAGCAGGCTGACAGGGAGGTTAGAGCAGTACTTC. Translating it yields CASRLTGRLEQYF.

The chain couples TRBV7-9 to TRBJ2-3, with D tentatively TRBD2 (5 bases). The CDR3 runs to 16 residues. CDR1 and CDR2 (germline): SEHNR, FQNEAQ (reference sequence). V lost 4 bases and J lost 5, with 19 bases in between. The CDR3, as DNA: TGTGCCAGCAGCTCGCTTAATGCGGGCCTGGGAGATACGCAGTATTTT. Residues: CASSSLNAGLGDTQYF.

Of note for this clonotype: This may come from a read error, since a much larger clone is one base off. The DNA for the CDR3 is TGTGCCAGCACTGACGGCTACGATGAGCAGTTCTTC. As protein: CASTDGYDEQFF. This chain connects TRBV6-1 to TRBJ2-1; D gene ambiguous. The CDR3 is made up of 12 amino acids. CDR1 and CDR2 (germline): MNHNS, SASEGT.

This clonotype turned up a few times. The chain carries TRBV4-1 and TRBJ2-1, with TRBD2 identical over 8 bases. Losses at the gene ends were 0 bases for V and 6 bases for J; bases not matched to a gene: 10. This CDR3 contains 17 residues. Germline V gene sequence: CDR1 MGHRA, CDR2 YSYEKL. The CDR3 loop reads CASSQEVLAGSLNEQFF. CDR3 bases: TGCGCCAGCAGCCAAGAAGTTTTAGCGGGAAGCCTCAATGAGCAGTTCTTC.

This clonotype was counted many times. This rearrangement joins TRBV6-1 to TRBJ2-3, with D possibly TRBD2 on 5 matching bases. This CDR3 is 13 amino acids long. CDR1 and CDR2 from the germline V gene are MNHNS and SASEGT. V was pared by 7 bases and J by 4 bases, with 12 bases between. The chain's CDR3 is CASTPAGADTQYF. The CDR3 DNA reads TGTGCCAGCACACCAGCCGGGGCAGATACGCAGTATTTT.

The CDR3 DNA reads TGCAGTGCTAGTCGGGACGAGAACACTGAAGCTTTCTTT. This encodes CSASRDENTEAFF. The V and J genes are TRBV20-1 and TRBJ1-1, with D possibly matching TRBD1 (5 bases). The germline V and J ends were trimmed by 3 bases and 1 base, with 9 bases remaining between them. Per germline, CDR1 DFQATT and CDR2 SNEGSKA (reference sequence). This CDR3 has 13 amino acids.

V and J are TRBV27 and TRBJ2-5; D is unclear. This CDR3 comprises 13 residues. Trimming took 6 bases from V and 4 from J, leaving 12 bases between them. CDR1 MNHEY and CDR2 SMNVEV come from the germline V gene (reference sequence). The CDR3: CASSQTLPETQYF. CDR3 bases: TGTGCCAGCAGCCAAACGCTTCCAGAGACCCAGTACTTC.

The V and J genes are TRBV5-4 and TRBJ1-1; no definite D call. The CDR3 has 14 amino acids. Germline-derived CDR1 and CDR2 are SGHNT and YYREEE (reference sequence). The V gene lost 1 base and the J gene lost 0 bases, with 7 bases spanning the gap. CDR3 sequence reads: CASSLTQVNTEAFF. CDR3 sequence (DNA): TGTGCCAGCAGCTTGACTCAGGTGAACACTGAAGCTTTCTTT.